The 27 T cell receptor beta chains below were found in one sample sequenced in a study of blood T cells in healthy people across ages. Sample-barcoded 5' priming and a J-beta primer mix drove a second PCR of roughly 7 to 11 cycles. MiXCR was run by TCRdb on the 5' RACE reads, yielding one entry per CDR3 protein. The table has some 700,000 distinct CDR3 sequences, roughly 43% seen once. The specimen sequenced was blood. These receptors were taken from a woman between 55 and 75 years old in good health.

This clonotype has more than one count but fewer than ten. V gene TRBV6-4 combines with J gene TRBJ2-1; a possible D gene is TRBD1 (6 bases). CDR3 length: 13 residues. Per the germline V gene, CDR1 is MRHNA and CDR2 is SNTAGT. V was trimmed by 2 bases and J by 9 bases, leaving 11 bases between them. In DNA, the CDR3 is TGTGCCAGCAGTGACAGCAGGGGAGCTGAGCAGTTCTTC. As protein: CASSDSRGAEQFF.

The V and J genes are TRBV29-1 and TRBJ2-2; 8 bases fit TRBD1. Trimming cost V 3 bases and J 5 bases; bases outside gene matches: 5. In germline, CDR1 is SQVTM, CDR2 ANQGSEA. CDR3 length: 14 residues. CDR3 region: CSVDDTGGTGELFF. The CDR3 coding sequence is TGCAGCGTTGATGACACAGGGGGAACCGGGGAGCTGTTTTTT.

In the case of this clonotype: One end of the junction fails to match germline, which may point to a read error. V gene TRBV5-4 combines with J gene TRBJ2-7, with 7 nucleotides matching TRBD1. This CDR3 region has 13 residues. Germline CDR1 SGHNT, CDR2 YYREEE (reference sequence). The CDR3 loop is CTSSQQGNHEQYF. CDR3 DNA sequence: TGTACCAGCAGCCAACAGGGGAACCACGAGCAGTACTTC.

This clonotype appeared a few times. The rearrangement joins TRBV24-1 to TRBJ2-3; unclear D gene. Germline-derived CDR1 and CDR2 are KGHDR and SFDVKD. This CDR3 has 15 residues. Deletions cut 2 bases from V and 2 bases from J, with 10 bases between. CDR3 nucleotide sequence: TGTGCCACCAGTGATTCGGAGACACTCACAGATACGCAGTATTTT. This sequence encodes CATSDSETLTDTQYF.

This clonotype was counted between two and nine times. The chain couples TRBV7-8 to TRBJ2-5, with D hard to call. V lost 7 bases to trimming and J lost 11 bases, with 20 bases between them. The CDR3 sequence is 13 residues long. CDR1 SGHVS and CDR2 FQNEAQ come from the germline V gene. CDR3: CASTFRTDAVQYF. The CDR3 region has the DNA TGTGCCAGCACCTTCCGGACGGATGCAGTGCAGTACTTC.

The chain's CDR3 is CASSSGGGLGYTF. CDR3 DNA sequence: TGTGCCAGCAGTTCCGGAGGGGGACTTGGCTACACCTTC. The chain links TRBV12-3 or TRBV12-4 to TRBJ1-2, with D possibly being TRBD1 (6 bases). V gave up 4 bases and J gave up 7 bases, with 13 bases separating them. This CDR3 comprises 13 residues.

The CDR3 DNA reads as TGCAGTGCTAGAGATGTGGGGGGTGTTCCCTACGAGCAGTACTTC. Protein sequence: CSARDVGGVPYEQYF. The chain employs TRBV20-1 and TRBJ2-7; tentative D call: TRBD2 (6 bases). Germline CDR1 reads DFQATT; CDR2 reads SNEGSKA (reference sequence). The CDR3 runs to 15 residues. V was trimmed by 0 bases and J by 2 bases, leaving 14 bases between them.

This clonotype has just a few counts. The CDR3 DNA is TGTGCCATCAGCCCCCCGGGACAGGGAAACGAGCAGTACTTC. Amino acid sequence: CAISPPGQGNEQYF. This chain joins TRBV10-3 and TRBJ2-7, with 9 bases lining up with TRBD1. With 6 bases clipped from V and 5 bases from J, the junction kept 8 bases outside the gene matches. This CDR3 contains 14 residues. Germline CDR1 and CDR2: ENHRY and SYGVKD.

As DNA, the CDR3 is TGTGCCAGCTCACCCCAACCAGCATCACAGGAGGGCGAGCAGTACTTC. Its protein is CASSPQPASQEGEQYF. The chain employs TRBV18 and TRBJ2-5, with D possibly matching TRBD2 (6 bases). Matching the DNA end better, TRBJ2-7 makes the J call doubtful. Per germline, CDR1 KGHSH and CDR2 LQKENI. The CDR3 runs to 16 residues.

The chain combines TRBV18 with TRBJ1-5; weak D call: TRBD1 (5 bases). The CDR3 spans 15 residues. V lost 3 bases and J lost 4, with 13 bases in between. Germline V gene sequence: CDR1 KGHSH, CDR2 LQKENI. CDR3 loop: CASSPLATDNQPQHF. CDR3 in DNA: TGTGCCAGCTCACCCTTGGCGACAGATAATCAGCCCCAGCATTTT.

Regarding this clonotype: This sequence may be a read error, since a much larger clone differs from it by one base. The chain has TRBV21-1 and TRBJ2-1; no check of the table's D call, TRBD1, against the DNA was made. TRBV21-1 is marked as a pseudogene. The CDR3 length is 13 residues. In nucleotides, the CDR3 is TGTGCCAGCAGCACGGGACCGATGGATGAGCAGGTCTTC. Translated, it gives CASSTGPMDEQVF.

The rearrangement joins TRBV12-3 or TRBV12-4 to TRBJ2-1; D unclear. The CDR3 is 14 amino acids. Trimming removed 4 bases at V and 6 bases at J, with 13 bases between. The CDR3 region is CASSSFRTSNEQFF. CDR3 nucleotide sequence: TGTGCCAGCAGTTCCTTCCGGACGTCCAATGAGCAGTTCTTC.

J is TRBJ1-4 and V is TRBV3-1; D possibly corresponds to TRBD1 (5 bases). The germline V and J ends were trimmed by 4 bases and 3 bases, with 12 bases remaining between them. Germline assignment: CDR1 LGHDT and CDR2 YNNKEL (reference sequence). The CDR3 totals 15 residues. The CDR3 is CASSPRDRANEKLFF. The CDR3 DNA follows: TGTGCCAGCAGCCCACGGGACCGAGCTAATGAAAAACTGTTTTTT.

This clonotype showed up just a few times. The rearrangement joins TRBV12-3 or TRBV12-4 to TRBJ2-3; D unclear. V was trimmed by 2 bases and J by 2 bases, leaving 8 bases between them. The CDR3 spans 14 residues. The CDR3 coding sequence is TGTGCCAGCAGTTTACGCGATCCCACAGATACGCAGTATTTT. It specifies CASSLRDPTDTQYF.

As to this clonotype: One base away lies a much larger clone, so this may be a sequencing read error. The genes are TRBV7-2 and TRBJ2-5; 8 nucleotides match TRBD2. Germline V lookup: CDR1 SGHTA, CDR2 FQGNSA. This CDR3 has 14 amino acids. Trimming cost V 6 bases and J 5 bases; bases outside gene matches: 8. The CDR3 here is CASSFDERGETQYF. The CDR3 DNA reads as TGTGCCAGCAGTTTTGACGAGCGGGGGGAGACCCAGTACTTC.

This clonotype was seen more than once but under ten times. The CDR3 loop is CASSPRAANNEKLFF. The CDR3 DNA is TGTGCCAGCAGCCCCCGCGCAGCGAATAATGAAAAACTGTTTTTT. V usage is TRBV7-2 and J usage is TRBJ1-4; no definite D call. Trimming removed 5 bases at V and 4 bases at J, with 14 bases between. The CDR3 consists of 15 residues. Germline CDR1 is SGHTA and CDR2 is FQGNSA.

V and J are TRBV7-6 and TRBJ2-7; maybe TRBD1 (5 bases). The CDR3 runs 16 residues. Germline-derived CDR1 and CDR2 are SGHVS and FNYEAQ. V shed 0 bases and J shed 1 base, with 13 bases lying between them. DNA of the CDR3: TGTGCCAGCAGCTTAGCAGCTCCGACAGTTTCCTACGAGCAGTACTTC. It encodes CASSLAAPTVSYEQYF.

This clonotype was observed many times. This chain connects TRBV4-2 to TRBJ2-7; possibly TRBD2 for D (6 bases). The CDR3 has 14 amino acids. The V end lost 4 bases, the J end lost 2 bases, and 12 bases lay between the germline ends. Germline loops: CDR1 LGHNA, CDR2 YNFKEQ. CDR3 region: CASSRDGGAYEQYF. The DNA of the CDR3 is TGTGCCAGCAGCCGGGACGGGGGAGCCTACGAGCAGTACTTC.

This clonotype was counted between two and nine times. The gene calls are TRBV7-2 and TRBJ1-1, with 9 bases identical to TRBD1. V shed 5 bases and J 7 bases; nucleotides not matched to a gene: 2. There are 12 residues in the CDR3. Germline V gene sequence: CDR1 SGHTA, CDR2 FQGNSA. As DNA, the CDR3 is TGTGCCAGCAGCCCGACAGGGGGTGAAGCTTTCTTT. It is translated as CASSPTGGEAFF. Full variable domain (missing parts from reference TRBV7-2 and TRBJ1-1): GAGVSQSPSNKVTEKGKDVELRCDPISGHTALYWYRQSLGQGLEFLIYFQGNSAPDKSGLPSDRFSAERTGGSVSTLTIQRTQQEDSAVYLCASSPTGGEAFFGQGTRLTVV.

The chain carries TRBV20-1 and TRBJ1-2, with D unresolved. V was cut by 3 bases and J by 8 bases, with 10 bases left in between. Germline V lookup: CDR1 DFQATT, CDR2 SNEGSKA (reference sequence). This CDR3 is built from 11 residues. CDR3 amino acids: CSASRLWGYTF. DNA for the CDR3: TGCAGTGCTAGTCGACTGTGGGGCTACACCTTC.

This clonotype was recorded many times. The DNA of the CDR3 is TGCGCCAGCAGCTTGGCCCCATTGAGGCCAAAGGGCTACACCTTC. This encodes CASSLAPLRPKGYTF. This chain links TRBV5-1 with TRBJ1-2; D not resolved. CDR1 and CDR2 (germline): SGHRS, YFSETQ. The CDR3 is 15 residues long. Trimming removed 0 bases at V and 8 bases at J, with 17 bases between.

The sample holds many counts of this clonotype. This rearrangement joins TRBV10-3 to TRBJ2-3, with D possibly matching TRBD1 (5 bases). The germline V gene has CDR1 ENHRY and CDR2 SYGVKD. The CDR3 spans 12 residues. V was trimmed by 5 bases and J by 5 bases, leaving 8 bases between them. The CDR3 coding sequence is TGTGCCATCAGTCGCGACAGAGATACGCAGTATTTT. This codes for CAISRDRDTQYF.

This chain joins TRBV3-1 and TRBJ2-5; TRBD1 matches 7 bases. CDR3 length: 15 amino acids. The V gene's germline CDR1 is LGHDT and CDR2 YNNKEL (reference sequence). V was pared by 0 bases and J by 5 bases, with 6 bases of the junction left unmatched. The CDR3 DNA reads TGTGCCAGCAGCCAAGAAAGGGGGCGAGGGGAGACCCAGTACTTC. This codes for CASSQERGRGETQYF.

The V call is TRBV11-2, the J call TRBJ2-7, with a tentative D call TRBD1 (5 bases). Trimming took 3 bases from V and 1 from J, leaving 13 bases between them. The germline V gene has CDR1 SGHAT and CDR2 FQNNGV. CDR3 length: 15 residues. CDR3 DNA: TGTGCCAGCAGCTTGTTGACAGATTTATCCTACGAGCAGTACTTC. Translated, it gives CASSLLTDLSYEQYF.

The chain carries TRBV20-1 and TRBJ2-1; 7 bases agree with TRBD1. This CDR3 has 18 residues. The V gene's germline CDR1 is DFQATT and CDR2 SNEGSKA (reference sequence). J lost 4 bases, V lost 2 bases, and 17 bases had no gene match. CDR3 sequence (DNA): TGCAGTGCTAGACCACAGGGGTCCAAAAACCCTTATTACAATGAGCAGTTCTTC. Encoded protein: CSARPQGSKNPYYNEQFF.

As concerns this clonotype: At one of its ends the junction is not consistent with the germline gene, which may arise from a read error. The chain has TRBV12-3 or TRBV12-4 and TRBJ1-4; D call uncertain. The CDR3 totals 16 residues. The CDR3 nucleotides read TGTGCCGGCAGCCGATCGACTGGGCGGATTAATGAAAAACTGTTTTTT. Its protein is CAGSRSTGRINEKLFF.

The chain links TRBV5-1 to TRBJ1-1; D unclear. This CDR3 spans 14 amino acids. The V and J ends lost 4 bases and 0 bases respectively, with 10 bases between them. Germline V gene lookup returns CDR1 SGHRS and CDR2 YFSETQ. CDR3 protein: CASSVANLNTEAFF. As DNA, the CDR3 is TGCGCCAGCAGCGTGGCCAACTTGAACACTGAAGCTTTCTTT.